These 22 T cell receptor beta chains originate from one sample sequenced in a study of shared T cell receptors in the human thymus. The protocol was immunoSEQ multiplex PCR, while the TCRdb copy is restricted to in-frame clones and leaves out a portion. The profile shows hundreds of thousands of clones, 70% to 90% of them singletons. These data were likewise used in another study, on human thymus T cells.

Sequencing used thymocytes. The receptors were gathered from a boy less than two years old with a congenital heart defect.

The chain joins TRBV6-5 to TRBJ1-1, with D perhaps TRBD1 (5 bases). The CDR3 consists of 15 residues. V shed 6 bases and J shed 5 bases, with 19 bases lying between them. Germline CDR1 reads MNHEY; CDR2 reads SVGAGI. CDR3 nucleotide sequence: TGTGCCAGCAGCATCCAGGGAGGAAAGAGGACTGAAGCTTTCTTT. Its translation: CASSIQGGKRTEAFF.

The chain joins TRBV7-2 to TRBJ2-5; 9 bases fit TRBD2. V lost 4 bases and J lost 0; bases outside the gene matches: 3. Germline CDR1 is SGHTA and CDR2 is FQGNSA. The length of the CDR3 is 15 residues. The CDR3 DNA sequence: TGTGCCAGCAGCTGGCTAGCGGGGCACCAAGAGACCCAGTACTTC. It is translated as CASSWLAGHQETQYF.

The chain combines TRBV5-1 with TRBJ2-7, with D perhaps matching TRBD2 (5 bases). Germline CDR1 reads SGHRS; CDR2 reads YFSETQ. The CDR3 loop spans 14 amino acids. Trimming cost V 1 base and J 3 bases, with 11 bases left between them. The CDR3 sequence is CASSLIGNRYEQYF. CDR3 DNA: TGCGCCAGCAGCTTGATCGGGAACCGCTACGAGCAGTACTTC.

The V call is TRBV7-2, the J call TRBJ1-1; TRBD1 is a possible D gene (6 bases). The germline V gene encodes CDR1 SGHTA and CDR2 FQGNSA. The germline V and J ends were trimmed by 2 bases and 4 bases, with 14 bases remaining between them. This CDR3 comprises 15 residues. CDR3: CASSLTGTMGTEAFF. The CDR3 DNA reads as TGTGCCAGCAGCTTAACAGGGACGATGGGCACTGAAGCTTTCTTT.

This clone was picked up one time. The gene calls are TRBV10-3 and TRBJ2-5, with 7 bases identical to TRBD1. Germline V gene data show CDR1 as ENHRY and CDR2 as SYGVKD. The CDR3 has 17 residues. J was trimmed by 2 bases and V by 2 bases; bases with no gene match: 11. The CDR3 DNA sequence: TGTGCCATCAGTGAGGCGACTACAGGGGATGGACAAGAGACCCAGTACTTC. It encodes CAISEATTGDGQETQYF.

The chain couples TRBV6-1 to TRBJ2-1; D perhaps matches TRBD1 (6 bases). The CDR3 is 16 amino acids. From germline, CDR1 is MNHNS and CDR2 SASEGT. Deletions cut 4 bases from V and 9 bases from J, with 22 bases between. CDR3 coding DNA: TGTGCCAGCAGTGCCTCCCTGGGACCGCTCAGGGGTGAGCAGTTCTTC. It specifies CASSASLGPLRGEQFF.

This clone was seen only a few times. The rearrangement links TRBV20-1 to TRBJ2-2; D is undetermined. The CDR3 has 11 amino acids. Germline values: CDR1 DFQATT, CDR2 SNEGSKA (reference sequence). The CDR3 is CAANNTGELFF. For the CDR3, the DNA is TGCGCAGCGAACAACACCGGGGAGCTGTTTTTT.

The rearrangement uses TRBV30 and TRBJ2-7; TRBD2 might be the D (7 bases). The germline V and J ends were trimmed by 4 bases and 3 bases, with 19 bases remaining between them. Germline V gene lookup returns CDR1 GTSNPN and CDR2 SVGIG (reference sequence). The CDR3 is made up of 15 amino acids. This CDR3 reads CAWTPQSGTSYEQYF. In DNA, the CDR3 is TGTGCCTGGACCCCCCAAAGCGGGACAAGCTACGAGCAGTACTTC.

The CDR3 sequence: CASTPSRDRGIYEQYF. In nucleotides, the CDR3 is TGTGCCAGCACCCCATCGAGAGACAGGGGAATTTACGAGCAGTACTTC. The rearrangement links TRBV28 to TRBJ2-7, with 8 positions matching TRBD1. The CDR3 runs to 16 residues. The V gene end was trimmed by 7 bases and the J gene end by 4 bases; junction bases not matched to a gene: 15. CDR1 and CDR2 from the germline V gene are MDHEN and SYDVKM. Filled out from reference TRBV28 and TRBJ2-7, the complete variable domain reads DVKVTQSSRYLVKRTGEKVFLECVQDMDHENMFWYRQDPGLGLRLIYFSYDVKMKEKGDIPEGYSVSREKKERFSLILESASTNQTSMYLCASTPSRDRGIYEQYFGPGTRLTVT.

The CDR3 DNA is TGCAGCGTTGAACTAGGATACAATGAGCAGTTCTTC. Protein sequence: CSVELGYNEQFF. The chain links TRBV29-1 to TRBJ2-1; D is unresolved. In germline, CDR1 is SQVTM, CDR2 ANQGSEA. This CDR3 has 12 amino acids. V was shortened by 2 bases and J by 4 bases, with 6 bases between the two germline ends.

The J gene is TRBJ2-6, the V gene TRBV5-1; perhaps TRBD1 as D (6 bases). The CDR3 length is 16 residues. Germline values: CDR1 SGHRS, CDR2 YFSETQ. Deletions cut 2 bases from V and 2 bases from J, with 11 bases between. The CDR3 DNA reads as TGCGCCAGCAGCTTACAACAGGGTGCTGGGGCCAACGTCCTGACTTTC. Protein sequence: CASSLQQGAGANVLTF.

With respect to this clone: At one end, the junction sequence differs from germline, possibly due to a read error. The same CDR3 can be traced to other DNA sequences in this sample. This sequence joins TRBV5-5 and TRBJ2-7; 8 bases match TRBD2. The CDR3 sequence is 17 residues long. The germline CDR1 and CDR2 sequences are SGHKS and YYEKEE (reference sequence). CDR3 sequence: CASSLPQRGPGGREQYF. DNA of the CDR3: TGCGCCAGCAGCCTTCCCCAGCGGGGGCCCGGGGGTCGCGAGCAGTACTTC.

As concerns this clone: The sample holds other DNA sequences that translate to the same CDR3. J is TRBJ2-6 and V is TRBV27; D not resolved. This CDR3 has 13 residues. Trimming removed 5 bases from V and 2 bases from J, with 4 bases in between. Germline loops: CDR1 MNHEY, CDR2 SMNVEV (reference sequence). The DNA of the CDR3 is TGTGCCAGCAGTCCCACTGGGGCCAACGTCCTGACTTTC. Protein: CASSPTGANVLTF.

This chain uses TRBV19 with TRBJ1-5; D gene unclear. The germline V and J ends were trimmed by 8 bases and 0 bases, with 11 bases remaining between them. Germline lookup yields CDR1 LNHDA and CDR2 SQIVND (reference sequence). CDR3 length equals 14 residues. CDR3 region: CASSRTNSNQPQHF. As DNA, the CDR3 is TGTGCCAGTTCCCGGACTAATAGCAATCAGCCCCAGCATTTT.

The CDR3, as DNA: TGTGCCAGCTCATCGCTTGATGCGCGGCAGTATAATTCACCCCTCCACTTT. Translated, it gives CASSSLDARQYNSPLHF. The J gene is TRBJ1-6, the V gene TRBV18; D ambiguous. Germline V lookup: CDR1 KGHSH, CDR2 LQKENI. Trimming cost V 5 bases and J 4 bases, with 18 bases left between them. This CDR3 is built from 17 residues. The full variable domain, in which reference TRBV18 and TRBJ1-6 provide the parts outside the CDR3, is NAGVMQNPRHLVRRRGQEARLRCSPMKGHSHVYWYRQLPEEGLKFMVYLQKENIIDESGMPKERFSAEFPKEGPSILRIQQVVRGDSAAYFCASSSLDARQYNSPLHFGNGTRLTVT.

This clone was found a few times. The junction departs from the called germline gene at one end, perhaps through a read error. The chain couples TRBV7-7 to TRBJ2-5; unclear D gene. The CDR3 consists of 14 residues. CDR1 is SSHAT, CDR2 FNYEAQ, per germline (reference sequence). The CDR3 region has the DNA TGTGCTAGCAGCTCCGTACGTTTAAGCCCGACCCAGTACTTC. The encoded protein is CASSSVRLSPTQYF. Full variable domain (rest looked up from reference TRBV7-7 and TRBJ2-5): GAGVSQSPRYKVTKRGQDVTLRCDPISSHATLYWYQQALGQGPEFLTYFNYEAQPDKSGLPSDRFSAERPEGSISTLTIQRTEQRDSAMYRCASSSVRLSPTQYFGPGTRLLVL.

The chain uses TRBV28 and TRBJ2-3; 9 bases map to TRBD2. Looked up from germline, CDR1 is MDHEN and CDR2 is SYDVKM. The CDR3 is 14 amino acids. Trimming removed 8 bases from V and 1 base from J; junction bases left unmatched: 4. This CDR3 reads CASGREGGTDTQYF. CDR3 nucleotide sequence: TGTGCCAGCGGGCGGGAGGGCGGCACAGATACGCAGTATTTT.

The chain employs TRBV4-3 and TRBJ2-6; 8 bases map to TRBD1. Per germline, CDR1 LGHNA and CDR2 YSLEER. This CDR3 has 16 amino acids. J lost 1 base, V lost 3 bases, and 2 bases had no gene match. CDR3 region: CASSQDRVSGANVLTF. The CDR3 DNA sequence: TGCGCCAGCAGCCAGGACAGGGTTTCTGGGGCCAACGTCCTGACTTTC.

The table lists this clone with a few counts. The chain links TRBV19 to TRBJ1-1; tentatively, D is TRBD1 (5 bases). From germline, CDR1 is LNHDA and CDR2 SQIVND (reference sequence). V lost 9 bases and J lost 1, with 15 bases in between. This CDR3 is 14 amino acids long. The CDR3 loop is CASIGGVTNTEAFF. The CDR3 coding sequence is TGTGCCAGCATTGGGGGGGTTACGAACACTGAAGCTTTCTTT. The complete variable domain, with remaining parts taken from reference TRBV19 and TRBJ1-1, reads DGGITQSPKYLFRKEGQNVTLSCEQNLNHDAMYWYRQDPGQGLRLIYYSQIVNDFQKGDIAEGYSVSREKKESFPLTVTSAQKNPTAFYLCASIGGVTNTEAFFGQGTRLTVV.

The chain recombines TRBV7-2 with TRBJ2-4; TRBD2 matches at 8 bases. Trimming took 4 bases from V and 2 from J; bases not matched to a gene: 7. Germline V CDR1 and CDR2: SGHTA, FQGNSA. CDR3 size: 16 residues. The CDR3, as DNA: TGTGCCAGCAGCTCTACTAGCGGCCAGCCCAAAAACATTCAGTACTTC. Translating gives CASSSTSGQPKNIQYF.

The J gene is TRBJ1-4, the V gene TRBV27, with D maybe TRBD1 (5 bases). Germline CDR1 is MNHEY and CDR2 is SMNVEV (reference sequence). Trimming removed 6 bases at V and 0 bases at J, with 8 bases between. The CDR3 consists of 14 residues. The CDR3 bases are TGTGCCAGCAGCCAGACAGCAACTAATGAAAAACTGTTTTTT. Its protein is CASSQTATNEKLFF.

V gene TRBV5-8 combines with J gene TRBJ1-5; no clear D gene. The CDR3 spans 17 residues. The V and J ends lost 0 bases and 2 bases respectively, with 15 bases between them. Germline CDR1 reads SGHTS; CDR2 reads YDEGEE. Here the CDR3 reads CASSLALRGYGNQPQHF. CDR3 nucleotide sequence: TGTGCCAGCAGCTTGGCCCTGCGCGGGTACGGCAATCAGCCCCAGCATTTT.